This T cell receptor beta chain was recorded in a study of T cell changes during pregnancy in multiple sclerosis. The method was immunoSEQ multiplex PCR; TCRdb's version includes in-frame clones alone and lacks a portion of them. The sample records some 44,000 clones, roughly 90% being singletons. V lost 3 bases and J lost 4; bases outside the gene matches: 10. The CDR3 covers 17 residues. Germline CDR1 SGHDN, CDR2 FVKESK. Source: CD4+ T cells from peripheral blood mononuclear cells, taken before pregnancy. The V call is TRBV14, the J call TRBJ2-1; 9 bases are a match to TRBD1. This clonotype originated in a female donor with multiple sclerosis, enrolled in a pregnancy study. The CDR3 protein is CASSQRQGEGVYNEQFF. Here the CDR3 DNA reads TGTGCCAGCAGCCAGCGACAGGGGGAAGGGGTTTACAATGAGCAGTTCTTC.